This paragraph reports one T cell receptor beta chain. Its antigen remains unidentified. The input lacks base qualities; no much larger clone sits a single base away. The cohort was made up of roughly 670 healthy bone marrow donors. At the time of sampling, every cohort member was nominally healthy, though immune exposures that went unrecorded were likely present. CMV serostatus was positive for more than 250 and negative for about 50% of the roughly 670 cohort members, and was not recorded for this donor. A peripheral blood sample was collected from each donor, and TCR beta sequencing was performed on peripheral blood mononuclear cells. The Qiagen DNeasy Blood Extraction Kit was used to extract genomic DNA from the blood cell samples. This record comes from a study of cytomegalovirus exposure and HLA in healthy donors (dated by TCRdb to 2016 to 2017). Background for the entire study: An earlier analysis of roughly 630 of the donors reported roughly 270 Gb of sequence data and 100 million to 140 million unique TCR beta sequences from approximately 180 million T cells. About 330 gigabases of sequencing data and around 85 million unique TCR sequences made up an early release that covered several hundred HLA-typed donors. Of the roughly 390 genotyped donors, 81% were placed in the genetic ancestry cluster associated with self-reported Caucasian donors. The study aimed to test whether signatures of past pathogen exposure could be identified by cataloging public T cell receptors. The T cell repertoires of several hundred subjects were profiled by immunosequencing and related to cytomegalovirus serostatus. In addition to the first cohort of roughly 670 subjects, a separate validation cohort of approximately 120 different subjects was used. High-throughput TCR immunosequencing, statistical association of individual TCRs with disease status, and machine learning were combined to predict cytomegalovirus infection status. To study patterns of TCR occurrence, a later analysis re-analyzed previously published TCR beta repertoires from hundreds of donors and added high-resolution HLA genotyping. Rather than drawing on any new phenotypic data, the later analysis identified candidate immune exposures from TCR beta sequences and the way those sequences occurred across donors. In an earlier analysis of 587 of the donors, high-throughput TCR beta sequencing was used to judge whether each TCR beta V gene segment behaved as functional or pseudogenic. Donor age, sex, ethnicity and CMV serostatus were collected together with the repertoire data. Genome-wide SNP genotypes for about 65% of the roughly 700 donors were used in a later genetic analysis, which treated that subset as a discovery cohort. All discovery cohort repertoires had been generated using a single sequencing platform. Class I and class II HLA loci were covered by the typing at four-digit resolution. Typing coverage differed by locus: A, B, C, DRB1 and DQB1 were typed in roughly 629-630 donors, DQA1 in 522, DPA1 in some 570, and DPB1 in approximately 450. Roughly 5 DR-DQ haplotypes were handled as single units for association and clustering because linkage in the cohort was strong. Among 350 to 400 genotyped donors of the cohort, an average of approximately 250,000 unique TCR beta nucleotide sequences were sequenced per donor, roughly a sixth of them non-productive. Study-wide conclusions, independent of this receptor: Some IMGT-functional V segments, including TRBV6-2 and TRBV6-3, could not be distinguished by the 87-base-pair reads and were therefore excluded. Several of the top co-occurrence clusters appeared to be linked to parvovirus B19, influenza, CMV and Epstein-Barr virus, according to a later analysis. The only immune exposure information available for the cohort was CMV serostatus. In a later genetic analysis, fewer N-insertions in productive TCRs were reported among donors in an Asian-associated ancestry cluster than the roughly 640-donor mean. The classifier was reported to diagnose cytomegalovirus status with high specificity and sensitivity in both the original cohort and the validation cohort. In a later analysis, around 15,000 TCR beta sequences were associated with specific HLA alleles at a false discovery rate of 0.05. Most CMV-associated TCR beta chains appeared to be HLA-restricted in a later analysis, and the HLA associations seemed to be driven largely by CMV exposure. Linkage disequilibrium might explain the correlated functional status among segregating V segments, but an unknown experimental factor could not be ruled out. V-gene and J-gene trimming of TCR beta chains was associated with a missense DCLRE1C variant in a later genetic analysis, and the association was replicated in an independent cohort. Compared with equally common non-associated chains, HLA-associated TCR beta chains in a later analysis were more clonally expanded and had lower generation probabilities. In this cohort, only TCR beta chains were sequenced, and detectable features were limited by the absence of alpha or paired-chain data. Because some donors lacked HLA typing at each locus, the association tests relied only on the typed subset. A group of highly shared sequence variants was considered likely to be a technical artifact of the sequencing pipeline. Roughly uniform sequencing depth across donors was assumed in presence/absence analyses, although this assumption may not hold. In the study, about 150 TCR beta chains were listed as associated with cytomegalovirus. In an earlier analysis of 587 of the donors, most TCR beta V segments appeared in productive rearrangements about 90% or about 30% of the time, broadly matching IMGT annotations. It was suggested by the authors that the approach could potentially be generalized to other disease states and immunological phenotypes. A further reported finding was that TCR beta sequences accurately predicted the HLA-A and HLA-B alleles for most subjects in the first cohort. Because counts were too low, around 18 rarely observed V segments, including chromosome 9 orphons, were left out of the earlier analysis of several hundred of the donors. When HLA alleles, especially DR and DQ, strongly co-occurred, attributing TCR associations to individual alleles was difficult. In vitro tests confirmed that a few of the cytomegalovirus-associated TCR beta chains recognize cytomegalovirus antigens. Most TCR sequences were observed very rarely across donors, whereas some public TCRs were present in many individuals. In a later analysis, the rate of TCR association differed among HLA loci, with DRB1 alleles having the most associated TCRs and HLA-C alleles having the fewest.

The CDR3 holds 12 amino acids from the cysteine to the phenylalanine. Solely the CDR3 DNA is kept, with 36 bases framed from the first base. Trimming removed 5 bases from V and 6 bases from J, leaving 14 bases between the germline ends. Per the germline V gene, SQVTM is the CDR1 and ANQGSEA is the CDR2. Libraries came from the immunoSEQ multiplex PCR assay. A mixture of 60 forward primers for TCR Vbeta segments and 13 reverse primers for TCR Jbeta segments was used in the multiplex PCR. The CDR3 region of rearranged TCR beta genes was amplified from genomic DNA by a multiplex PCR assay. The Illumina HiSeq System was used to sequence the amplified TCR beta libraries as 87-base-pair reads. The study's own analysis went as follows. In a later analysis, tens of millions of unique TCR beta chains were counted across the 500 to 850 repertoires, and about 9.9 million of these chains were shared by at least two donors. A nearest-neighbor algorithm error-corrected the raw reads and collapsed the reads into unique sequences, merging closely related sequences to remove PCR and sequencing errors. Alignment of CDR3 sequences to IMGT reference sequences was used to assign V, D and J gene segments. For a sequence to be retained, at least a six-nucleotide match to both a V gene segment and a J gene segment was required. A rearrangement counted as productive if the CDR3 had no stop codons and remained in frame with V and J, and every other rearrangement counted as non-productive. Following IMGT convention, CDR3 was defined as the stretch from the second conserved V-encoded cysteine up to the conserved J-encoded phenylalanine. In an earlier analysis of around 540 of the donors, sequences lacking an unambiguous match to a single V gene segment were excluded. In an earlier analysis of around 600 of the donors, V segments were called functional above 56.7% productive rearrangements and were called segregating when the between-donor standard deviation exceeded 5%. A statistical classification framework was developed to diagnose cytomegalovirus status using the catalog of TCR beta chain sequences. A later analysis assigned V and J genes by comparing TCR nucleotide sequences with IMGT/GENE-DB human TR gene sequences. Using the TCRdist pipeline, a later analysis assigned CDR3 sequences along with most-parsimonious VDJ recombination scenarios. In a later analysis, each TCR beta chain was defined by its CDR3 amino acid sequence together with its V-gene family, and reads without a unique V-gene family were excluded. In a later analysis, several hundred highly shared, low-generation-probability nucleotide sequences were removed to address suspected cross-contamination and a sequencing artifact. A later analysis calculated a clonal expansion index for each public chain from normalized within-repertoire ranks of inferred template counts. A later analysis computed generation probabilities with a VDJ recombination model fitted to out-of-frame rearrangements, and checked the results against IGoR. In a later analysis, hypergeometric tests were used to score TCR-TCR, TCR-HLA and TCR-CMV co-occurrence, with a repertoire-size bias correction applied to TCR pairs. False discovery rates were estimated in a later analysis by permuting HLA or CMV assignments 20 times. In a later analysis, co-occurring TCRs were grouped with DBSCAN, and TCRdist sequence similarity was added when clustering was performed within HLA-allele-positive subsets. Repertoires with fewer than 30,000 or more than 120,000 public chains, plus five repertoires with anomalous nucleotide sharing, were excluded from co-occurrence clustering. In its TCRdb copy, this immuneACCESS table keeps in-frame sequences only and misses some clones. Where compared with another copy, unresolved V genes explain less than half of these, and the others have no known cause. That table gives V, J and clone size, and the DNA gave D and trimming. This sample lists about 130,000 clones; over 60% were detected once. Clones ranked in the top ten supply 0.85% to 1.3% of the sample.

This receptor chain uses TRBV29-1 and TRBJ2-7; 8 matching bases give a weak D call of TRBD1. The sample was PBMCs. This clonotype was sampled from a human donor in good health. The CDR3 amino acid sequence is: CSVQQGEGEQYF. The nucleotide sequence reads TGCAGCGTTCAACAGGGGGAGGGCGAGCAGTACTTC.